Listed here are 3 T cell receptor beta chains from one sample, sequenced in a study of CD8+CD57+ T cells in acquired aplastic anemia. CDR3 and TCR beta VDJ profiling relied on genomic DNA as the template. TCRdb reprocessed the reads via MiXCR and lists one record per CDR3 protein. The table includes 200,000 to 300,000 distinct CDR3 sequences, approximately 50% detected once. For sequencing, patients were chosen who had shown expansion of CD8+CD57+ cells by flow cytometry. The specimen was sorted CD4+, CD8+, or CD8+CD57+ T cells (not recorded which) from PBMCs. The receptors were sampled from a human donor with aplastic anemia.

In the case of this clonotype: The CDR3 ends on some other residue instead of the conserved phenylalanine or tryptophan, so this is likely a read error. The rearrangement links TRBV2 to TRBJ2-3; 10 bases line up with TRBD2. From germline, CDR1 is SNHLY and CDR2 FYNNEI. This CDR3 spans 18 amino acids. The CDR3 sequence is CASREGLAVTPSTDTQYY. The CDR3 bases are TGTGCCAGCAGAGAAGGACTAGCGGTCACCCCTAGCACAGATACGCAGTATTAT.

The V and J genes are TRBV7-8 and TRBJ1-3; unclear D gene. The CDR3 runs 14 residues. CDR1 SGHVS and CDR2 FQNEAQ come from the germline V gene. Deletions cut 5 bases from V and 3 bases from J, with 11 bases between. Here the CDR3 reads CASSQTYRGNTIYF. CDR3 sequence (DNA): TGTGCCAGCAGCCAGACCTATCGTGGAAACACCATATATTTT. Variable domain in full (rest from reference TRBV7-8 and TRBJ1-3): GAGVSQSPRYKVAKRGQDVALRCDPISGHVSLFWYQQALGQGPEFLTYFQNEAQLDKSGLPSDRFFAERPEGSVSTLKIQRTQQEDSAVYLCASSQTYRGNTIYFGEGSWLTVV.

This clonotype was found a few times. It is unclear where the CDR3 begins or ends on the DNA, so no DNA is shown, and the CDR3 is as TCRdb lists it. The rearrangement joins TRBV7-2 to TRBJ2-2; no DNA check was done on the table's D call, TRBD1. Including both end residues, the CDR3 is 24 amino acids long. Germline V gene data show CDR1 as SGHTA and CDR2 as FQGNSA. The CDR3 sequence: CASSLGRGYSGANVLTFGAGELFF.